This T cell receptor beta chain originates from a study of blood T cell repertoires in COVID-19. Trimming removed 6 bases from V and 1 base from J, with 11 bases in between. The CDR3 runs to 14 residues. From germline, CDR1 is MNHEY and CDR2 SVGAGI. Repertoires were generated with immunoSEQ multiplex PCR, while TCRdb's copy carries only in-frame clones and drops some. Seen here are 200,000 or so clones, roughly four fifths observed once, and the top ten hold 14%. This receptor was identified in a man younger than 45 with active or convalescent COVID-19. The V gene is TRBV6-5, the J gene TRBJ2-3; TRBD1 is a possible D gene (6 bases). Sequenced sample: peripheral blood. The CDR3 region is CASRASGGTDTQYF. The CDR3 bases are TGTGCCAGCAGGGCGTCAGGGGGCACAGATACGCAGTATTTT.